Below, 15 T cell receptor beta chains from the same sample are listed, as sequenced in a study of cytomegalovirus exposure and HLA in healthy donors. This table comes from immunoSEQ multiplex PCR, and its TCRdb copy is limited to in-frame clones, with some not included. The sample has about 140,000 clones, around 85% seen once. Sequencing used PBMCs. The source of these receptors is a man aged 18 to 29 in good health and CMV-seronegative.

The gene calls are TRBV9 and TRBJ2-3; tentatively, D is TRBD2 (5 bases). Trimming removed 3 bases from V and 0 bases from J, with 11 bases in between. Per germline, CDR1 SGDLS and CDR2 YYNGEE. The length of the CDR3 is 15 residues. CDR3 sequence: CASSDSDPSTDTQYF. CDR3 nucleotides: TGTGCCAGCAGCGATAGCGACCCTAGCACAGATACGCAGTATTTT.

The genes are TRBV7-6 and TRBJ2-5, with 10 bases aligning to TRBD2. The CDR3 covers 15 residues. V trimming: 4 bases; J trimming: 2 bases; junction bases outside the gene matches: 4. Germline-derived CDR1 and CDR2 are SGHVS and FNYEAQ. CDR3 loop: CASSSLAGVQETQYF. CDR3 bases: TGTGCCAGCAGCTCTCTAGCGGGGGTTCAAGAGACCCAGTACTTC.

The chain combines TRBV9 with TRBJ2-1, with a weak D call TRBD2 (5 bases). V dropped 8 bases and J dropped 0 bases, with 9 bases sitting between them. This CDR3 spans 13 amino acids. Germline loops: CDR1 SGDLS, CDR2 YYNGEE. CDR3 region: CASTGSSYNEQFF. CDR3 DNA: TGTGCCAGTACGGGGAGCTCCTACAATGAGCAGTTCTTC.

The chain joins TRBV5-6 to TRBJ1-5, with 10 bases lining up with TRBD1. Germline V gives CDR1 SGHDT, CDR2 YYEEEE. The CDR3 loop spans 18 amino acids. J was trimmed by 4 bases and V by 3 bases; bases with no gene match: 13. Here the CDR3 DNA reads TGTGCCAGCAGCTCTACGGACAGGGGGAACGTGGGGAATCAGCCCCAGCATTTT. Protein product: CASSSTDRGNVGNQPQHF.

This chain connects TRBV21-1 to TRBJ2-2; TRBD1, the D gene given by the table, was not confirmed from the DNA. TRBV21-1 is a recognized pseudogene. The CDR3 covers 13 residues. Here the CDR3 reads CASSKARGGELFF. CDR3 DNA sequence: TGTGCCAGCAGCAAAGCTAGGGGCGGGGAGCTGTTTTTT.

A note on this clone: Other DNA sequences within the sample encode an identical CDR3. CDR3 amino acids: CASSEGQGRTYEQYF. The CDR3 coding sequence is TGTGCCAGCAGTGAAGGACAGGGCCGGACCTACGAGCAGTACTTC. This chain uses TRBV2 with TRBJ2-7; TRBD1 matches at 7 bases. V was pared by 1 base and J by 2 bases, with 5 bases of the junction left unmatched. Germline values: CDR1 SNHLY, CDR2 FYNNEI. The CDR3 is 15 amino acids.

This chain uses TRBV19 with TRBJ1-1; D gene unclear. Germline-derived CDR1 and CDR2 are LNHDA and SQIVND (reference sequence). Trimming took 5 bases from V and 5 from J, leaving 12 bases between them. The CDR3 totals 13 residues. As DNA, the CDR3 is TGTGCCAGTAGTCCTCCGACGGGGACTGAAGCTTTCTTT. Encoded protein: CASSPPTGTEAFF.

DNA for the CDR3: TGTGCCAGTAGTATCTCAGGGGGCTCCGGGGAGCTGTTTTTT. As protein: CASSISGGSGELFF. The J gene is TRBJ2-2, the V gene TRBV19; 8 bases agree with TRBD1. Trimming cost V 3 bases and J 6 bases; bases outside gene matches: 3. The CDR3 contains 14 residues. The germline CDR1 and CDR2 sequences are LNHDA and SQIVND (reference sequence).

This rearrangement joins TRBV6-1 to TRBJ1-2; possibly TRBD1 for D (5 bases). V lost 2 bases and J lost 4, with 14 bases in between. The CDR3 consists of 15 residues. Germline CDR1 MNHNS, CDR2 SASEGT. CDR3 region: CASSELGVRTYGYTF. The CDR3 nucleotides are TGTGCCAGCAGTGAATTAGGGGTGCGCACCTATGGCTACACCTTC.

The chain combines TRBV5-1 with TRBJ2-2, with 9 bases that match TRBD1. The CDR3 consists of 17 residues. V dropped 4 bases and J dropped 7; count of bases not matched to a gene: 14. Germline CDR1 is SGHRS and CDR2 is YFSETQ. The CDR3 DNA is TGCGCCAGCAGCCCTGGACAGGGGCTCGGGCCTAACGGGGAGCTGTTTTTT. Encoded protein: CASSPGQGLGPNGELFF.

The V gene is TRBV27, the J gene TRBJ2-2; 8 bases line up with TRBD2. The CDR3 loop spans 16 amino acids. Germline assignment: CDR1 MNHEY and CDR2 SMNVEV (reference sequence). Trimming cost V 2 bases and J 6 bases; bases outside gene matches: 8. The CDR3: CASSLTREGFAGELFF. In nucleotides, the CDR3 is TGTGCCAGCAGTTTAACCCGGGAGGGGTTCGCCGGGGAGCTGTTTTTT.

This chain links TRBV28 with TRBJ2-2, with 8 bases fitting TRBD1. Germline CDR1 reads MDHEN; CDR2 reads SYDVKM. Trimming took 6 bases from V and 7 from J; bases not matched to a gene: 7. This CDR3 is 14 amino acids long. The CDR3 protein is CASRTDRGHGELFF. The CDR3 region has the DNA TGTGCCAGCAGGACCGACAGGGGTCACGGGGAGCTGTTTTTT.

V and J are TRBV2 and TRBJ1-1; D gene ambiguous. Germline V gives CDR1 SNHLY, CDR2 FYNNEI. This CDR3 has 12 residues. V shed 7 bases and J shed 4 bases, with 10 bases lying between them. CDR3 protein: CASKEGGTEAFF. For the CDR3, the DNA is TGTGCCAGCAAGGAGGGAGGCACTGAAGCTTTCTTT.

This clone has only a few counts. The chain combines TRBV6-5 with TRBJ2-7; 11 bases are shared with TRBD1. CDR1 and CDR2 (germline): MNHEY, SVGAGI. There are 14 residues in the CDR3. Trimming removed 2 bases from V and 3 bases from J; junction bases left unmatched: 0. In DNA form, the CDR3 reads TGTGCCAGCAGTTACGGGACAGGGGGCTACGAGCAGTACTTC. Protein product: CASSYGTGGYEQYF.

The V call is TRBV4-1, the J call TRBJ1-2; D ambiguous. The CDR3 extends over 15 amino acids. The germline V gene has CDR1 MGHRA and CDR2 YSYEKL. V gave up 0 bases and J gave up 1 base, with 9 bases separating them. The CDR3 nucleotides are TGCGCCAGCAGCCAAGACGGGAGGAATAACTATGGCTACACCTTC. As protein: CASSQDGRNNYGYTF.